The source of this TCR beta chain is a study of T cell repertoires in cytomegalovirus infection. Study-wide context: CMV infection plus the matching HLA type was flagged by public TCR beta signatures. General study results and limits: The ex vivo response was dominated by HLA-C-restricted CMV-specific TCR beta clonotypes.

This clonotype came up many times. The antigen remains undetermined. CDR3 length: 17 residues. Germline trimming cut 2 bases from V and 5 bases from J; bases unmatched to any gene: 12. Per germline, CDR1 SGHTA and CDR2 FQGNSA. TCRdb reprocessed the reads via MiXCR and lists one record per CDR3 protein. Of roughly 920,000 distinct CDR3 sequences in the sample, about a third were seen once. V usage is TRBV7-2 and J usage is TRBJ2-5, with TRBD1 matching over 9 bases. This specimen consisted of cultured CD8+ T cells from PBMCs, obtained from culture after CMV antigen stimulation. This clonotype originated in a human donor in good health (CMV status not recorded). Some clones in this sample may be carry-over from other donors' samples. The CDR3 is CASSLPGTGSLDETQYF. The CDR3 bases are TGTGCCAGCAGCTTACCGGGGACAGGGTCGCTGGACGAGACCCAGTACTTC. Combining the CDR3 with reference TRBV7-2 and TRBJ2-5 gives the whole variable domain GAGVSQSPSNKVTEKGKDVELRCDPISGHTALYWYRQSLGQGLEFLIYFQGNSAPDKSGLPSDRFSAERTGGSVSTLTIQRTQQEDSAVYLCASSLPGTGSLDETQYFGPGTRLLVL.